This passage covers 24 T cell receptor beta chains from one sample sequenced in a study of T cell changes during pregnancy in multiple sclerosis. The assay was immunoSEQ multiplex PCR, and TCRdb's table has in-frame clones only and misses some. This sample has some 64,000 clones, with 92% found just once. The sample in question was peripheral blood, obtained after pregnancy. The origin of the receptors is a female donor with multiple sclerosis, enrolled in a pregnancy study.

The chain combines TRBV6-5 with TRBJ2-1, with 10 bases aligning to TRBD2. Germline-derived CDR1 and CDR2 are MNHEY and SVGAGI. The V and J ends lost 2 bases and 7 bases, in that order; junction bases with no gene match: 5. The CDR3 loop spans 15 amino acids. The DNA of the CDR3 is TGTGCCAGCAGTTACGGTAGCGGGGGGATGAATGAGCAGTTCTTC. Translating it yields CASSYGSGGMNEQFF.

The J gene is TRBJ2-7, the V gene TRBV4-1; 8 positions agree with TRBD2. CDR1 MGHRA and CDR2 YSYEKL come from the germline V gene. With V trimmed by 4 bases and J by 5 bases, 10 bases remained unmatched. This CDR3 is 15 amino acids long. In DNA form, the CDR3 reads TGCGCCAGCAGCCGTCAAGCGGGAGAGTTCCACGAGCAGTACTTC. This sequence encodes CASSRQAGEFHEQYF.

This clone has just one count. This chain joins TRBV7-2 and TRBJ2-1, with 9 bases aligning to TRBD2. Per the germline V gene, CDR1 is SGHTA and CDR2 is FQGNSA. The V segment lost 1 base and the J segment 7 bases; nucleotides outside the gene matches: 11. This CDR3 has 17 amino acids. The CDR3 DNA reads TGTGCCAGCAGCTTAGAAGGCCGGGGACTAGCTAGTAATGAGCAGTTCTTC. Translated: CASSLEGRGLASNEQFF.

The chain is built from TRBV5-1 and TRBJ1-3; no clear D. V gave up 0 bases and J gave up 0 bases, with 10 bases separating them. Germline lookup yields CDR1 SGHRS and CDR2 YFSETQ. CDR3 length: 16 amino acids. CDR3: CASSLGHPSSGNTIYF. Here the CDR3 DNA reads TGCGCCAGCAGCTTGGGCCACCCGAGCTCTGGAAACACCATATATTTT.

CDR3 DNA sequence: TGTGCCAGCAGTCGGGAGGGACACAACTACGAGCAGTACTTC. Translation: CASSREGHNYEQYF. This rearrangement joins TRBV7-9 to TRBJ2-7; 8 bases align to TRBD2. Germline-derived CDR1 and CDR2 are SEHNR and FQNEAQ (reference sequence). The V segment lost 6 bases and the J segment 3 bases; nucleotides outside the gene matches: 7. The CDR3 has 14 amino acids.

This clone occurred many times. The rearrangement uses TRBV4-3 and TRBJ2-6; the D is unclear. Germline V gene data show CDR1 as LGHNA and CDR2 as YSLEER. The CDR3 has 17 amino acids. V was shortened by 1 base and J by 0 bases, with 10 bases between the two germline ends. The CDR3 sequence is CASSQADTSSGANVLTF. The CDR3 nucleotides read TGCGCCAGCAGCCAAGCCGACACCAGCTCTGGGGCCAACGTCCTGACTTTC.

The CDR3 is CASSHATFSLAGMGNNEQFF. CDR3 sequence (DNA): TGCGCCAGCAGCCACGCAACATTTTCTTTAGCGGGGATGGGGAACAATGAGCAGTTCTTC. The chain employs TRBV4-1 and TRBJ2-1, with TRBD2 matching 8 bases. The germline gives CDR1 MGHRA, CDR2 YSYEKL. With V trimmed by 3 bases and J by 5 bases, 21 bases remained unmatched. This CDR3 spans 20 amino acids.

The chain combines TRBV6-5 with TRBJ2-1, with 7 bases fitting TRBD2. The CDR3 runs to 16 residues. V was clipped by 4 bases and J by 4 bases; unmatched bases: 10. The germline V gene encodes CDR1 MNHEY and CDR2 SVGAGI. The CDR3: CASSSTSASGYNEQFF. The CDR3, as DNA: TGTGCCAGCAGTTCCACTAGCGCCAGCGGGTACAATGAGCAGTTCTTC.

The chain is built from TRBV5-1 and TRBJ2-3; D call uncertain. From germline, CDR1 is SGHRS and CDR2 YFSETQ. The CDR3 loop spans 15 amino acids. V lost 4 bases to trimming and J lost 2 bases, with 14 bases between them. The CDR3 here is CASSLSPPPTDTQYF. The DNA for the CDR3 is TGCGCCAGCAGCCTAAGCCCACCCCCCACAGATACGCAGTATTTT.

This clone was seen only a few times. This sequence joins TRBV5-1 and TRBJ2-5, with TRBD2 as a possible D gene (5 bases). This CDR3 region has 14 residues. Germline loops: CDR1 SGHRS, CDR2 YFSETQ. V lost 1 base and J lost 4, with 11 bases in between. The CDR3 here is CASSLSGVRETQYF. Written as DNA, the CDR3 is TGCGCCAGCAGCTTGTCCGGGGTCCGAGAGACCCAGTACTTC.

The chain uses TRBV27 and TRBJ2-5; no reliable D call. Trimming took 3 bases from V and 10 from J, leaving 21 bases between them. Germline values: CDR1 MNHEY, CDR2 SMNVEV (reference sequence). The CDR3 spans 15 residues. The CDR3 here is CASSLALIPPEDQYF. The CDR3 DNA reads TGTGCCAGCAGTTTGGCACTAATTCCCCCTGAGGACCAGTACTTC.

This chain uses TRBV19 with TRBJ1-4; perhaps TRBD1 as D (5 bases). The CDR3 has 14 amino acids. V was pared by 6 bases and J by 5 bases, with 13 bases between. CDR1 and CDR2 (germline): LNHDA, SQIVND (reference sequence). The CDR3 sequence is CASRDTGLNEKLFF. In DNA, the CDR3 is TGTGCCAGTAGAGATACAGGATTGAATGAAAAACTGTTTTTT.

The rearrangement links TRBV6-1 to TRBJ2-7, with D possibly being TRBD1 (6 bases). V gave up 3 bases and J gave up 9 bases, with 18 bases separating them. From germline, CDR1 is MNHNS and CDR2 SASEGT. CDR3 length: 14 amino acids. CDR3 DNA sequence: TGTGCCAGCAGTGATTTGGCAGGGGCTGGGGGGCAGTACTTC. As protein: CASSDLAGAGGQYF.

The CDR3 loop is CASSLTGQPSGYGYTF. CDR3 DNA: TGTGCCAGCAGTTTGACGGGACAGCCTTCTGGCTATGGCTACACCTTC. The V and J genes are TRBV28 and TRBJ1-2; 7 positions match TRBD1. Unmatched junction bases numbered 11, after V lost 3 bases and J lost 4 bases. Germline V gene sequence: CDR1 MDHEN, CDR2 SYDVKM. CDR3 length: 16 amino acids.

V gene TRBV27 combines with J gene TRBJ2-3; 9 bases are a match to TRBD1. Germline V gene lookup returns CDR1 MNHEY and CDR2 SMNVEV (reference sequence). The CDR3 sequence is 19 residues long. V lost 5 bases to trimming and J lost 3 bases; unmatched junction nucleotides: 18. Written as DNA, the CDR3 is TGTGCCAGCAGTCCTTTTGGGGACGAACAGGGGGCGAGGACAGATACGCAGTATTTT. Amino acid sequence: CASSPFGDEQGARTDTQYF.

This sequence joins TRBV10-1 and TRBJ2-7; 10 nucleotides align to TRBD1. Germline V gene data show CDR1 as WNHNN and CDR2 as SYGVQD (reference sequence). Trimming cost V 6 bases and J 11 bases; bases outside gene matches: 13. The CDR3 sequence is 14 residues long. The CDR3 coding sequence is TGCGCCAGCAGACTCGCAACCGGGACAGGGGCCAAGTACTTC. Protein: CASRLATGTGAKYF.

CDR3 sequence: CASSVAGSPGHEQYF. CDR3 nucleotides: TGTGCCAGCAGCGTAGCGGGGTCCCCTGGCCACGAGCAGTACTTC. The rearrangement joins TRBV9 to TRBJ2-7; possibly TRBD2 for D (5 bases). This CDR3 has 15 amino acids. The V end lost 0 bases, the J end lost 5 bases, and 15 bases lay between the germline ends. Looked up from germline, CDR1 is SGDLS and CDR2 is YYNGEE.

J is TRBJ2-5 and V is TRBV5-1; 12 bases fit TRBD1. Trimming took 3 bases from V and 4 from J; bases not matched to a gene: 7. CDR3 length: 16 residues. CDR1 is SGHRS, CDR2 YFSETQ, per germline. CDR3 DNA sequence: TGCGCCAGCAGCTCAGGGGGGACAGGGGGCGGAGAGACCCAGTACTTC. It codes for CASSSGGTGGGETQYF.

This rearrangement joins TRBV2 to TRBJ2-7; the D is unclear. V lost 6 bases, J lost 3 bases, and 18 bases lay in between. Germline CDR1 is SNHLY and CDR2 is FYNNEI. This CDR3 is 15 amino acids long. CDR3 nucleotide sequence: TGTGCCAGCAGACAACAGCAATCTTCAATCTACGAGCAGTACTTC. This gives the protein CASRQQQSSIYEQYF.

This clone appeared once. The chain's CDR3 is CASRLQDRATEAFF. CDR3 coding DNA: TGTGCCAGCAGACTACAGGACAGGGCAACTGAAGCTTTCTTT. V and J are TRBV28 and TRBJ1-1; 8 bases match TRBD1. The J segment lost 5 bases and the V segment lost 6 bases, leaving 8 bases of the junction unmatched. Germline V lookup: CDR1 MDHEN, CDR2 SYDVKM. This CDR3 has 14 amino acids.

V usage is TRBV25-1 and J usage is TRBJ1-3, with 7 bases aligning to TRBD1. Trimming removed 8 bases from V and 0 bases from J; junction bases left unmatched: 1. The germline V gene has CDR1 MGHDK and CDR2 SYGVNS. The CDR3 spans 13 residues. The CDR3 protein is CASGTVSGNTIYF. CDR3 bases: TGTGCCAGCGGGACAGTCTCTGGAAACACCATATATTTT.

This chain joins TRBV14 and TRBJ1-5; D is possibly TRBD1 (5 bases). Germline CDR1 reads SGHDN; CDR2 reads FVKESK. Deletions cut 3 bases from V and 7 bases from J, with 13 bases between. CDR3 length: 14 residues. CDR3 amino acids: CASSHDQTAQPQHF. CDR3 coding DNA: TGTGCCAGCAGCCACGACCAGACAGCCCAGCCCCAGCATTTT.

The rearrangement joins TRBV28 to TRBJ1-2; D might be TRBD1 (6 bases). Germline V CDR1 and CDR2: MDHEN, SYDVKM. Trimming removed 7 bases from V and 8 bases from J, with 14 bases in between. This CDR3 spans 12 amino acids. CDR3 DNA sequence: TGTGCCAGCAATGGGGGGGCGCAGGGCTACACCTTC. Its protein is CASNGGAQGYTF.

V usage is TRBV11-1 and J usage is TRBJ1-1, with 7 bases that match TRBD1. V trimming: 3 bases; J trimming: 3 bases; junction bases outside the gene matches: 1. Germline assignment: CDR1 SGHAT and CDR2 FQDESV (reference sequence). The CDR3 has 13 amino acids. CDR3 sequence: CASSFDRDTEAFF. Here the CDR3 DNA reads TGTGCCAGCAGCTTTGACAGGGACACTGAAGCTTTCTTT.